The TCR beta chain described here comes from a study of T cells in Graves' hyperthyroidism and ophthalmopathy. Authors of the study amplified TCR beta CDR3 regions from RNA transcripts. TCR CDR3 underwent first-round RT-PCR with the HTBI primer set. Via MiXCR, TCRdb re-called the multiplex PCR reads, giving one row per CDR3 protein. The sample lists about 600,000 distinct CDR3 sequences, approximately 15% seen once, with 7.1% in the top ten. CDR1 is DFQATT and CDR2 is SNEGSKA in the germline V gene (reference sequence). J lost 0 bases, V lost 0 bases, and 5 bases had no gene match. The CDR3 covers 16 residues.

Sequencing was performed on blood. The sequence was obtained from a woman aged 18-35 years with Graves' ophthalmopathy. This chain connects TRBV20-1 to TRBJ2-3, with TRBD2 identical over 8 bases. The CDR3 reads CSARDTRLASTDTQYF. CDR3 DNA sequence: TGCAGTGCTAGAGATACCCGACTAGCGAGCACAGATACGCAGTATTTT.